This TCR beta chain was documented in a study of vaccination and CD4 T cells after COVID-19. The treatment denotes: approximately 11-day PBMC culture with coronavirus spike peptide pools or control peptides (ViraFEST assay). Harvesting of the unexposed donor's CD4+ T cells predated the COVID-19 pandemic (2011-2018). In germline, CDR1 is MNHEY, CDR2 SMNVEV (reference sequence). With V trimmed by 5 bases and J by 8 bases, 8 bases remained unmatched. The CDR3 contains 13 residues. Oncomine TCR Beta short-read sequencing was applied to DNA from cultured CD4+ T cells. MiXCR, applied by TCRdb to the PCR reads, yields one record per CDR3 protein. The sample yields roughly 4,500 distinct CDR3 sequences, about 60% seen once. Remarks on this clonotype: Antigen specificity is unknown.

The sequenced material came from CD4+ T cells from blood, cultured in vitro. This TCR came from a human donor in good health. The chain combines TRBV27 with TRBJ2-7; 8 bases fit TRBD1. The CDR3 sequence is CASSAGQGFQQYF. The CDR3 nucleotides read TGTGCCAGCAGTGCAGGACAGGGTTTCCAGCAGTACTTC.